The rows below give T cell receptor beta chains drawn from one sample of a study of lymphopenia after photon versus proton radiotherapy. Clones were read by immunoSEQ multiplex PCR, and TCRdb kept only the in-frame ones, dropping some. The sample has about 160,000 clones, 70% to 90% seen once. Source: peripheral blood, taken from a patient treated with photon-based radiotherapy. These receptor sequences come from a man aged 50-59 years with gastric cancer. Each CDR3 is given without its conserved first and last residue. Each record gives: CDR3 protein, J gene, CDR3 length, V gene.

CDR3: ASSLAKGGSSSGANVLT
J: TRBJ2-6
length: 17
V: TRBV5-1

CDR3: ASSGWDSYSGNTIY
J: TRBJ1-3
length: 14
V: TRBV11-2

CDR3: ASSRTGAYQETQY
J: TRBJ2-5
length: 13
V: TRBV5-1

CDR3: ASSGTVKGGELF
J: TRBJ2-2
length: 12
V: TRBV19

CDR3: ASSLIAGVSYEQY
J: TRBJ2-7
length: 13
V: TRBV7-9

CDR3: ASSLPGLADEQF
J: TRBJ2-1
length: 12
V: TRBV5-5

CDR3: ASSMGPFYEQY
J: TRBJ2-7
length: 11
V: TRBV9

CDR3: ASSRPGGGFAEQF
J: TRBJ2-1
length: 13
V: TRBV5-6

CDR3: ASSSPSGRVNNEQF
J: TRBJ2-1
length: 14
V: TRBV18

CDR3: ASSLHVNNQPQH
J: TRBJ1-5
length: 12
V: TRBV28

CDR3: ASREGLADYNEQF
J: TRBJ2-1
length: 13
V: TRBV6-5

CDR3: ASSYDRRRGEAF
J: TRBJ1-1
length: 12
V: TRBV6-5

CDR3: ASSLGDLNTEAF
J: TRBJ1-1
length: 12
V: TRBV5-1

CDR3: ASSSNPWDRGAYEQY
J: TRBJ2-7
length: 15
V: TRBV7-2

CDR3: ASSQISGSSSYEQY
J: TRBJ2-7
length: 14
V: TRBV4-1

CDR3: ASSFGRGGSDTQY
J: TRBJ2-3
length: 13
V: TRBV7-9

CDR3: ASSASGTITYNEQF
J: TRBJ2-1
length: 14
V: TRBV2

CDR3: SVEDLASGSQGSYNEQF
J: TRBJ2-1
length: 17
V: TRBV29-1

CDR3: ASRQGPSYEQY
J: TRBJ2-7
length: 11
V: TRBV19

CDR3: ASSLRDNENYGYT
J: TRBJ1-2
length: 13
V: TRBV4-2

CDR3: ASSVGQESYGYT
J: TRBJ1-2
length: 12
V: TRBV9

CDR3: ASSVTSARGDEQF
J: TRBJ2-1
length: 13
V: TRBV6-4